Listed here is a single TCR beta chain. As yet, its antigen is unknown. This sample was taken from a study of shared clonotypes between healthy human individuals. Regarding the study as a whole: Generation probabilities of non-shared clonotypes were lower (relative to those shared by all four donors).

CDR1 and CDR2 (germline): SQVTM, ANQGSEA. The CDR3 length is 11 residues. With 7 bases removed from V and 4 bases from J, the gap between germline ends came to 10 bases. Naive CD8 populations comprised CD45RO-negative cells positively selected for CCR7, excluding terminally differentiated effector memory CD45RA+ cells. Each subset's genomic DNA was split evenly across several immunoSEQ plates. Measured with immunoSEQ multiplex PCR; TCRdb has only the in-frame clones, and not every one. The sample yields hundreds of thousands of clones, 90% to 98% seen once. The sequenced sample consisted of naive CD8+ T cells sorted from blood. The chain recombines TRBV29-1 with TRBJ2-5; no firm D call. The sequence came from a man younger than 45 in good health. CDR3 in amino acids: CSGIIVETQYF. DNA of the CDR3: TGCAGCGGCATAATCGTAGAGACCCAGTACTTC. Filled out from reference TRBV29-1 and TRBJ2-5, the complete variable domain reads SAVISQKPSRDICQRGTSLTIQCQVDSQVTMMFWYRQQPGQSLTLIATANQGSEATYESGFVIDKFPISRPNLTFSTLTVSNMSPEDSSIYLCSGIIVETQYFGPGTRLLVL.